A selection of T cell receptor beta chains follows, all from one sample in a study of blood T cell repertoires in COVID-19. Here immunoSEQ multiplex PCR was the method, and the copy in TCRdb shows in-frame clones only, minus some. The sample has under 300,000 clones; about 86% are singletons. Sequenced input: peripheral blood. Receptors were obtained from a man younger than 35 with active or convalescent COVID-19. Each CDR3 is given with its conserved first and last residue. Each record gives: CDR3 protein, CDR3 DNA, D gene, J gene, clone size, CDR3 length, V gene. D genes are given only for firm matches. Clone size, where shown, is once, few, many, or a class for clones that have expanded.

CDR3: CASSLDSGRGGEKLFF
DNA: TGTGCCAGCAGCTTAGACTCCGGGAGAGGCGGTGAAAAACTGTTTTTT
D: NA
J: TRBJ1-4
size: NA
length: 16
V: TRBV6-2/TRBV6-3

CDR3: CASSPARFDGNPDTQYF
DNA: TGCGCCAGCAGCCCGGCGCGCTTCGACGGGAACCCAGATACGCAGTATTTT
D: NA
J: TRBJ2-3
size: once
length: 17
V: TRBV5-1

CDR3: CASSSRTGGRQPQHF
DNA: TGTGCCAGCAGTTCACGGACAGGAGGGCGGCAGCCCCAGCATTTT
D: TRBD1
J: TRBJ1-5
size: NA
length: 15
V: TRBV2

CDR3: CASSLGRDVYNEQFF
DNA: TGTGCCAGCAGCTTAGGCAGGGATGTCTACAATGAGCAGTTCTTC
D: NA
J: TRBJ2-1
size: once
length: 15
V: TRBV7-6

CDR3: CAWNRDTEAFF
DNA: TGTGCCTGGAACAGGGACACTGAAGCTTTCTTT
D: NA
J: TRBJ1-1
size: NA
length: 11
V: TRBV30

CDR3: CASRGDFDRELFF
DNA: TGTGCCAGCAGGGGGGACTTTGATAGGGAGCTGTTTTTT
D: NA
J: TRBJ2-2
size: NA
length: 13
V: TRBV6-5

CDR3: CATSETGGDEKLFF
DNA: TGTGCCACCAGTGAAACAGGGGGGGATGAAAAACTGTTTTTT
D: TRBD1
J: TRBJ1-4
size: NA
length: 14
V: TRBV24-1

CDR3: CASRDETGFSAFF
DNA: TGTGCCAGCAGGGATGAGACAGGTTTTTCGGCTTTCTTT
D: NA
J: TRBJ1-1
size: NA
length: 13
V: TRBV2

CDR3: CACNRGQETQYF
DNA: TGTGCCTGTAACAGGGGGCAGGAGACCCAGTACTTC
D: TRBD1
J: TRBJ2-5
size: NA
length: 12
V: TRBV30

CDR3: CASSENQGSVYGYTF
DNA: TGCGCCAGCTCTGAGAACCAGGGTTCCGTCTATGGCTACACCTTC
D: NA
J: TRBJ1-2
size: NA
length: 15
V: TRBV5-1

CDR3: CASSVGGQNNEQFF
DNA: TGTGCCAGCAGCGTGGGGGGGCAAAACAATGAGCAGTTCTTC
D: NA
J: TRBJ2-1
size: NA
length: 14
V: TRBV9

CDR3: CASSQEQDRLDEKLFF
DNA: TGCGCCAGCAGCCAAGAACAGGACAGACTCGATGAAAAACTGTTTTTT
D: NA
J: TRBJ1-4
size: once
length: 16
V: TRBV4-1

CDR3: CASSHQLGIAGRGATDTQYF
DNA: TGTGCCAGCAGCCATCAACTCGGAATAGCGGGGCGCGGGGCCACAGATACGCAGTATTTT
D: TRBD2
J: TRBJ2-3
size: NA
length: 20
V: TRBV14

CDR3: CASSPQGQAGYTEAFF
DNA: TGTGCCAGCTCACCACAAGGACAGGCTGGCTACACTGAAGCTTTCTTT
D: TRBD1
J: TRBJ1-1
size: NA
length: 16
V: TRBV18

CDR3: CASSEDSGNIQYF
DNA: TGTGCCAGTAGTGAGGACAGCGGAAACATTCAGTACTTC
D: NA
J: TRBJ2-4
size: NA
length: 13
V: TRBV19

CDR3: CASSQGWRYQETQYF
DNA: TGCGCCAGCAGCCAAGGTTGGCGGTACCAAGAGACCCAGTACTTC
D: NA
J: TRBJ2-5
size: NA
length: 15
V: TRBV4-3

CDR3: CASSEGEGGTEAFF
DNA: TGTGCCAGCAGTGAAGGCGAGGGGGGGACTGAAGCTTTCTTT
D: NA
J: TRBJ1-1
size: NA
length: 14
V: TRBV6-1

CDR3: CASSFRNRGSTDTQYF
DNA: TGTGCCAGCAGCTTTCGGAACAGGGGTTCCACAGATACGCAGTATTTT
D: TRBD1
J: TRBJ2-3
size: once
length: 16
V: TRBV13

CDR3: CASSYGGTGELFF
DNA: TGTGCCAGCAGTTATGGAGGGACCGGGGAGCTGTTTTTT
D: NA
J: TRBJ2-2
size: NA
length: 13
V: TRBV6-6

CDR3: CASSPTEDRGEANYGYTF
DNA: TGTGCCAGCAGCCCAACGGAGGACAGGGGGGAGGCTAACTATGGCTACACCTTC
D: TRBD1
J: TRBJ1-2
size: medium-sized
length: 18
V: TRBV14

CDR3: CASSEELNSPLHF
DNA: TGTGCCAGCAGTGAAGAACTGAATTCACCCCTCCACTTT
D: NA
J: TRBJ1-6
size: NA
length: 13
V: TRBV2

CDR3: CASNERGTQETQYF
DNA: TGCGCCAGCAATGAGCGGGGGACCCAAGAGACCCAGTACTTC
D: TRBD2
J: TRBJ2-5
size: NA
length: 14
V: TRBV5-1

CDR3: CASSYSRGSGGAYNEQFF
DNA: TGTGCCAGCAGCTACTCCCGGGGTAGCGGGGGGGCGTACAATGAGCAGTTCTTC
D: TRBD2
J: TRBJ2-1
size: once
length: 18
V: TRBV7-3

CDR3: CASSISGQANQPQHF
DNA: TGCGCCAGCAGCATATCTGGGCAGGCTAATCAGCCCCAGCATTTT
D: NA
J: TRBJ1-5
size: few
length: 15
V: TRBV5-1

CDR3: CASNPTPAANYGYTF
DNA: TGCGCCAGCAACCCCACTCCAGCGGCTAACTATGGCTACACCTTC
D: NA
J: TRBJ1-2
size: NA
length: 15
V: TRBV5-1